Given below is one TCR beta chain in context. Its matching antigen is unknown. The data belong to a study of regulatory T cells in long-lasting Graves disease. About the research overall: More than 5 years of antithyroid drugs with positive TSH receptor antibodies defined persistent Graves' disease. Whole-study results and caveats: The persistent group shared 2,500 to 3,000 public clonotypes, more than the approximately 1,000 shared by new patients. Favored gene segments in persistent disease were TRBV28, TRBJ1-2 and TRBJ2-5.

As for time point: persistent/refractory GD, antithyroid drugs over 5 years with positive TRAb. From RNA extracted from PBMCs, the TCR library was made. Patients came from an endocrinology department in Xi'an, China. CDR3 regions were amplified by Arm-PCR using iRepertoire HTBI primers to build TCR beta libraries. One entry per CDR3 protein, called by TCRdb with MiXCR from the multiplex PCR reads. The sample has over 350,000 distinct CDR3 sequences, 20% to 25% seen once. After removal of 3 bases from V and 8 bases from J, the junction contained 5 bases not matched to a gene. Per the germline V gene, CDR1 is MNHGY and CDR2 is SVAAGI. This CDR3 contains 14 residues.

The chain employs TRBV6-9 and TRBJ2-1, with 9 bases identical to TRBD1. This sequence was found in a female donor with Graves disease. The sample here was peripheral blood mononuclear cells (PBMCs), taken when the disease was refractory, from a patient treated with antithyroid drugs. CDR3 DNA: TGTGCCAGCAGTTACTCAAACAGGGGGCATGAGCAGTTCTTC. It is translated as CASSYSNRGHEQFF.